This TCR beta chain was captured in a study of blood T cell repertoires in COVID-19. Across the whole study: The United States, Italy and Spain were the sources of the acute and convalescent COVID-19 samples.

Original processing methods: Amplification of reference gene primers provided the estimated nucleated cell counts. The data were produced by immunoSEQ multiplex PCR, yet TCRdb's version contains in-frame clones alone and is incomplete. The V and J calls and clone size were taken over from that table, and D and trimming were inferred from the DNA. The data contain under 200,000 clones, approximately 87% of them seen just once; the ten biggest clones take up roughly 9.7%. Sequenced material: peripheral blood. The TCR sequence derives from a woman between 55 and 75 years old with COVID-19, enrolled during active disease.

The CDR3 coding sequence is TGTGCCAGCAGCTTAGATGCACAGGGGTATCAGCCCCAGCATTTT. Its protein product is CASSLDAQGYQPQHF. The chain uses TRBV7-9 and TRBJ1-5; 7 bases are a match to TRBD1. The V segment lost 1 base and the J segment 5 bases; nucleotides outside the gene matches: 5. This CDR3 region has 15 residues. From germline, CDR1 is SEHNR and CDR2 FQNEAQ (reference sequence).